This T cell receptor (beta chain) derives from a study of blood T cell repertoires in COVID-19. Assay: immunoSEQ multiplex PCR; the TCRdb copy retains only in-frame clones and omits some. The data hold about 100,000 clones, with 90% to 95% observed a single time. Germline trimming cut 3 bases from V and 5 bases from J; bases unmatched to any gene: 8. Germline CDR1 reads DFQATT; CDR2 reads SNEGSKA (reference sequence). The CDR3 is made up of 14 amino acids. The sample consisted of peripheral blood. The sequence was collected from a man aged 45 to 65 with active COVID-19. The chain couples TRBV20-1 to TRBJ2-7; the match to TRBD2 covers 9 bases. The CDR3 DNA is TGCAGTGCTAGTGTCCTAGCGGGGAGGCACGAGCAGTACTTC. It translates to CSASVLAGRHEQYF.